The source of this T cell receptor beta chain is a study of T cell changes during pregnancy in multiple sclerosis. CDR3 size: 19 residues. Germline CDR1 is SNHLY and CDR2 is FYNNEI. Germline trimming cut 2 bases from V and 3 bases from J; bases unmatched to any gene: 11. Sequencing was performed with immunoSEQ multiplex PCR; in TCRdb, only in-frame clones are kept and a portion is missing. Of over 90,000 clones listed, approximately 95% are singletons. The origin of this receptor is a female donor with multiple sclerosis, enrolled in a pregnancy study. Here the sequenced sample was peripheral blood, taken after pregnancy. The gene calls are TRBV2 and TRBJ2-2; the match to TRBD2 covers 11 bases. In DNA, the CDR3 is TGTGCCAGCAGTGAATCGGCTAGCGGGAGGTCCTCCCACACCGGGGAGCTGTTTTTT. Translating gives CASSESASGRSSHTGELFF.